Each of the 21 T cell receptor beta chains below was sequenced from the same sample in a study of Graves' ophthalmopathy and Graves' hyperthyroidism. As the template, RNA transcripts were used to amplify TCR beta CDR3 regions. HTBI primers were used in a first-round RT-PCR, which preceded a second-round multiplex PCR. TCRdb ran MiXCR on the multiplex PCR reads and lists one entry per CDR3 protein. The data show some 350,000 distinct CDR3 sequences, 17% seen once. Material for sequencing was peripheral blood. These receptors all stem from an adult woman with stable Graves' hyperthyroidism.

This clonotype was detected many times. The CDR3 is CASSDSIGAWGNTGELFF. CDR3 nucleotides: TGTGCCAGCAGTGACTCGATAGGAGCTTGGGGGAACACCGGGGAGCTGTTTTTT. The chain links TRBV6-4 to TRBJ2-2; no reliable D call. CDR1 and CDR2 (germline): MRHNA, SNTAGT. V was clipped by 0 bases and J by 1 base, with 15 bases between them. CDR3 length: 18 residues.

This clonotype was counted ten times or more. This chain joins TRBV6-6 and TRBJ1-1; 8 bases match TRBD1. The V gene end was trimmed by 4 bases and the J gene end by 6 bases; junction bases not matched to a gene: 7. CDR3 size: 14 residues. Per the germline V gene, CDR1 is MNHNY and CDR2 is SVGAGI (reference sequence). The DNA of the CDR3 is TGTGCCAGCAGTTCTTGGACCAGGGGGCCTGAAGCTTTCTTT. Translating it yields CASSSWTRGPEAFF.

This clonotype was recorded at least ten times. The gene calls are TRBV6-5 and TRBJ2-5; TRBD1 aligns across 9 bases. The CDR3 runs 15 residues. In germline, CDR1 is MNHEY, CDR2 SVGAGI. J was trimmed by 2 bases and V by 2 bases; bases with no gene match: 3. The CDR3 coding sequence is TGTGCCAGCAGTTACGAGGGGACAGGGCAAGAGACCCAGTACTTC. This codes for CASSYEGTGQETQYF.

This clonotype appeared many times. V and J are TRBV7-2 and TRBJ2-7, with 7 bases that match TRBD1. The J segment lost 3 bases and the V segment lost 5 bases, leaving 10 bases of the junction unmatched. The CDR3 is 15 residues long. Germline loops: CDR1 SGHTA, CDR2 FQGNSA. CDR3 region: CASSVAGQAGYEQYF. In DNA form, the CDR3 reads TGTGCCAGCAGCGTGGCCGGACAGGCCGGCTACGAGCAGTACTTC.

The rearrangement links TRBV18 to TRBJ1-2; tentative D call: TRBD1 (5 bases). V dropped 3 bases and J dropped 4 bases, with 9 bases sitting between them. The length of the CDR3 is 13 residues. Germline-derived CDR1 and CDR2 are KGHSH and LQKENI. The CDR3 sequence: CASSPPGTYGYTF. Written as DNA, the CDR3 is TGTGCCAGCTCACCCCCGGGGACCTATGGCTACACCTTC.

This clonotype has at least ten counts. The rearrangement joins TRBV7-8 to TRBJ2-7; maybe TRBD2 (6 bases). The V gene lost 4 bases and the J gene lost 5 bases, with 15 bases spanning the gap. Germline loops: CDR1 SGHVS, CDR2 FQNEAQ. The CDR3 loop spans 14 amino acids. CDR3 residues: CASSSPRLGNEQYF. The CDR3 DNA reads as TGTGCCAGCAGCTCCCCTCGACTAGGGAACGAGCAGTACTTC.

This clonotype occurred many times. The chain is built from TRBV27 and TRBJ2-7; weak D call: TRBD2 (6 bases). This CDR3 is 15 amino acids long. Trimming took 6 bases from V and 2 from J, leaving 17 bases between them. Germline assignment: CDR1 MNHEY and CDR2 SMNVEV (reference sequence). CDR3 in amino acids: CASSPDERVPYEQYF. The CDR3 DNA sequence: TGTGCCAGCAGCCCTGACGAGCGGGTCCCCTACGAGCAGTACTTC.

V gene TRBV6-1 combines with J gene TRBJ1-2; D remains unclear. The CDR3 sequence is 14 residues long. The V gene's germline CDR1 is MNHNS and CDR2 SASEGT. V was clipped by 0 bases and J by 0 bases, with 5 bases between them. CDR3 DNA sequence: TGTGCCAGCAGTGAAGCGGTAGCTAACTATGGCTACACCTTC. It yields the protein CASSEAVANYGYTF.

This clonotype occurred many times. J is TRBJ2-6 and V is TRBV9; D is perhaps TRBD1 (6 bases). This CDR3 comprises 17 residues. Deletions cut 3 bases from V and 0 bases from J, with 13 bases between. Germline CDR1 reads SGDLS; CDR2 reads YYNGEE. This CDR3 reads CASSATGLTSGANVLTF. CDR3 sequence (DNA): TGTGCCAGCAGCGCGACAGGCCTAACCTCTGGGGCCAACGTCCTGACTTTC.

The sample holds many counts of this clonotype. The junction differs from germline at one of its ends, possibly a read error. The rearrangement links TRBV12-3 or TRBV12-4 to TRBJ1-2; maybe TRBD1 (5 bases). This CDR3 region has 16 residues. In DNA, the CDR3 is TGTGCCAACAGTTCGGGGGGTCACGACGGACACTATGGCTACACCTTC. Amino acid sequence: CANSSGGHDGHYGYTF.

In this sample, this clonotype turned up many times. This sequence joins TRBV2 and TRBJ2-5; D perhaps matches TRBD2 (5 bases). Trimming pared 4 bases from V and 2 bases from J, leaving 11 bases between. This CDR3 contains 14 residues. The germline CDR1 and CDR2 sequences are SNHLY and FYNNEI. CDR3 bases: TGTGCCAGCAGTGGGGAGTTAAGTCAAGAGACCCAGTACTTC. Protein: CASSGELSQETQYF.

This clonotype has ten or more counts. The genes are TRBV20-1 and TRBJ1-5; no reliable D call. The CDR3 runs to 12 residues. Deletions cut 3 bases from V and 0 bases from J, with 3 bases between. The V gene's germline CDR1 is DFQATT and CDR2 SNEGSKA (reference sequence). The DNA for the CDR3 is TGCAGTGCTAGTTTTAGCAATCAGCCCCAGCATTTT. This sequence encodes CSASFSNQPQHF.

This clonotype was picked up many times. The chain employs TRBV7-2 and TRBJ2-7; TRBD1 matches at 8 bases. Per germline, CDR1 SGHTA and CDR2 FQGNSA. This CDR3 region has 15 residues. The V gene end was trimmed by 3 bases and the J gene end by 2 bases; junction bases not matched to a gene: 6. This CDR3 is CASSFDRGTTYEQYF. As DNA, the CDR3 is TGTGCCAGCAGCTTTGACAGGGGCACAACCTACGAGCAGTACTTC. The full variable domain, in which reference TRBV7-2 and TRBJ2-7 provide the parts outside the CDR3, is GAGVSQSPSNKVTEKGKDVELRCDPISGHTALYWYRQSLGQGLEFLIYFQGNSAPDKSGLPSDRFSAERTGGSVSTLTIQRTQQEDSAVYLCASSFDRGTTYEQYFGPGTRLTVT.

The sample holds many counts of this clonotype. The V call is TRBV28, the J call TRBJ2-7; D not certain. V was shortened by 4 bases and J by 2 bases, with 12 bases between the two germline ends. CDR3 length: 14 residues. Germline V gene data show CDR1 as MDHEN and CDR2 as SYDVKM. CDR3: CASSSPGSTYEQYF. CDR3 nucleotide sequence: TGTGCCAGCAGTTCCCCGGGTTCCACCTACGAGCAGTACTTC.

The table lists this clonotype with many counts. The chain couples TRBV20-1 to TRBJ2-5; no firm D call. This CDR3 comprises 13 residues. Trimming pared 6 bases from V and 4 bases from J, leaving 15 bases between. CDR1 is DFQATT, CDR2 SNEGSKA, per germline (reference sequence). In DNA, the CDR3 is TGCAGTGCCCCTTTGCTCGGCGGAGAGACCCAGTACTTC. This encodes CSAPLLGGETQYF.

This clonotype was seen at least ten times. The rearrangement links TRBV19 to TRBJ1-1; D is perhaps TRBD1 (5 bases). Trimming shortened V by 4 bases and J by 7 bases, and 16 bases separated the two germline ends. Germline V lookup: CDR1 LNHDA, CDR2 SQIVND (reference sequence). CDR3 size: 14 residues. The CDR3 loop reads CASSTLSGGGEAFF. The CDR3, as DNA: TGTGCCAGTAGTACCCTCTCCGGGGGAGGTGAAGCTTTCTTT.

The chain has TRBV7-8 and TRBJ2-5, with TRBD1 matching over 7 bases. V was clipped by 4 bases and J by 5 bases; unmatched bases: 4. Germline CDR1 SGHVS, CDR2 FQNEAQ. The CDR3 extends over 13 amino acids. CDR3: CASSSGGVETQYF. In nucleotides, the CDR3 is TGTGCCAGCAGCTCAGGGGGAGTTGAGACCCAGTACTTC.

This clonotype has ten or more counts. The J gene is TRBJ1-1, the V gene TRBV9, with D tentatively TRBD1 (5 bases). The ends were cut back, 0 bases at V and 1 base at J, with 10 bases in the middle. CDR1 is SGDLS and CDR2 is YYNGEE in the germline V gene. The CDR3 totals 15 residues. CDR3 nucleotide sequence: TGTGCCAGCAGCGTAGCATGGGACGCGAACACTGAAGCTTTCTTT. It specifies CASSVAWDANTEAFF.

The rearrangement links TRBV6-5 to TRBJ1-1; D gene unclear. With 5 bases removed from V and 1 base from J, the gap between germline ends came to 11 bases. CDR1 and CDR2 (germline): MNHEY, SVGAGI. The CDR3 runs 14 residues. This chain's CDR3 is CASSIHTRNTEAFF. For the CDR3, the DNA is TGTGCCAGCAGTATACACACTAGGAACACTGAAGCTTTCTTT.

This chain connects TRBV29-1 to TRBJ1-5; perhaps TRBD1 as D (5 bases). Germline-derived CDR1 and CDR2 are SQVTM and ANQGSEA. The CDR3 runs to 15 residues. Trimming took 4 bases from V and 0 from J, leaving 13 bases between them. CDR3 nucleotide sequence: TGCAGCGTTGCATTATCGACAGCTAGCAATCAGCCCCAGCATTTT. Protein product: CSVALSTASNQPQHF.

This clonotype was counted ten times or more. This may be a read error: a much more frequent sequence differs by one nucleotide. No conserved phenylalanine or tryptophan ends this CDR3, so it is likely a read error. The chain carries TRBV7-8 and TRBJ1-1; the match to TRBD1 covers 9 bases. This CDR3 has 20 residues. Germline trimming cut 5 bases from V and 0 bases from J; bases unmatched to any gene: 19. Germline lookup yields CDR1 SGHVS and CDR2 FQNEAQ. The CDR3 loop reads CASSADSRWGQGRMNTEAFL. CDR3 nucleotide sequence: TGTGCCAGCAGCGCGGACAGTAGGTGGGGACAGGGTCGGATGAACACTGAAGCTTTCCTT.